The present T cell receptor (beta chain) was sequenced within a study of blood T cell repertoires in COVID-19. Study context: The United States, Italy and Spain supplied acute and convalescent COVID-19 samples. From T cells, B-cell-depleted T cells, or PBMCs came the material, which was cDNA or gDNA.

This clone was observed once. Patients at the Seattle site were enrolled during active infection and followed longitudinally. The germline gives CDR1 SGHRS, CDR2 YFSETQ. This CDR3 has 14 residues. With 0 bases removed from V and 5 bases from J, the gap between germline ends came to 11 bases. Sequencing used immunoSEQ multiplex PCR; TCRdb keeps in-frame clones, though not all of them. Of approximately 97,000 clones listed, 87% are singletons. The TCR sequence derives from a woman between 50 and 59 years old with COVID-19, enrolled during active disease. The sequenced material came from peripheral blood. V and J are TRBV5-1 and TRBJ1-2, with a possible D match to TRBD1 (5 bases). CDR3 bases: TGCGCCAGCAGCTTGGCCGAAGGGGTTTATGGCTACACCTTC. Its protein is CASSLAEGVYGYTF.